This entry is about one T cell receptor (beta chain). This sample stems from a study of blood T cell repertoires in COVID-19. As for the study in general: The United States, Italy and Spain supplied acute and convalescent COVID-19 samples. The analysed material was cDNA or gDNA that came from T cells, B-cell-depleted T cells, or PBMCs.

Authors' processing steps: Amplifying reference gene primers gave estimates of nucleated cell counts. TCRdb's copy holds only in-frame clones and misses some; the assay was immunoSEQ multiplex PCR. Clone size and V and J calls were adopted from that table, with D and trimming inferred from the DNA. The data contain about 160,000 clones, approximately 81% of them seen just once; the ten biggest clones take up around 1%. Sequencing was carried out using peripheral blood. This TCR derives from a man aged 35-49 years with acute or convalescent COVID-19.

In DNA form, the CDR3 reads TGTGCCAGCAGCTTGATACTAGCGGAGCCCCAAGAGACCCAGTACTTC. Its protein is CASSLILAEPQETQYF. The chain uses TRBV5-6 and TRBJ2-5; 8 bases are shared with TRBD2. V lost 1 base and J lost 1; bases outside the gene matches: 6. CDR3 length: 16 residues. CDR1 is SGHDT, CDR2 YYEEEE, per germline. The full variable domain, its missing parts supplied by reference TRBV5-6 and TRBJ2-5, is DAGVTQSPTHLIKTRGQQVTLRCSPKSGHDTVSWYQQALGQGPQFIFQYYEEEERQRGNFPDRFSGHQFPNYSSELNVNALLLGDSALYLCASSLILAEPQETQYFGPGTRLLVL.